What follows are 11 T cell receptor beta chains derived from one specimen sequenced in a study of shared clonotypes between healthy human individuals. Produced via immunoSEQ multiplex PCR; TCRdb's table is partial and in-frame only. The sample lists 2 million to 2.5 million clones, around 95% seen once, with 0.1% to 0.15% in the top ten. Sequencing used naive CD4+ T cells sorted from blood. The subset denotes: CD45RA+ positively selected. The receptor source for this set is a man between 18 and 29 years old in good health.

On this clone itself: The identical CDR3 is also encoded by other nucleotide sequences in the sample. DNA for the CDR3: TGTGCCAGCAGCTTGAGGGCAGGGGGCAGGTCACCCCTCCACTTT. This sequence encodes CASSLRAGGRSPLHF. V and J are TRBV5-8 and TRBJ1-6; 8 bases line up with TRBD1. The length of the CDR3 is 15 residues. Germline CDR1 reads SGHTS; CDR2 reads YDEGEE. V shed 1 base and J 10 bases; nucleotides not matched to a gene: 7. Using reference TRBV5-8 and TRBJ1-6 for the parts outside the CDR3, the full variable domain is EAGVTQSPTHLIKTRGQQATLRCSPISGHTSVYWYQQALGLGLQFLLWYDEGEERNRGNFPPRFSGRQFPNYSSELNVNALELEDSALYLCASSLRAGGRSPLHFGNGTRLTVT.

The chain recombines TRBV7-9 with TRBJ1-1; D uncertain. V was trimmed by 7 bases and J by 0 bases, leaving 9 bases between them. The germline gives CDR1 SEHNR, CDR2 FQNEAQ (reference sequence). The CDR3 totals 13 residues. CDR3: CASNMGLNTEAFF. Written as DNA, the CDR3 is TGTGCCAGCAACATGGGATTGAACACTGAAGCTTTCTTT. Drawing the rest from reference TRBV7-9 and TRBJ1-1, the complete variable domain is DTGVSQNPRHKITKRGQNVTFRCDPISEHNRLYWYRQTLGQGPEFLTYFQNEAQLEKSRLLSDRFSAERPKGSFSTLEIQRTEQGDSAMYLCASNMGLNTEAFFGQGTRLTVV.

The CDR3 coding sequence is TGTGCCAGCAGCAATTGGCCGGGTATCGATGAAAAACTGTTTTTT. Amino acid sequence: CASSNWPGIDEKLFF. The chain combines TRBV5-6 with TRBJ1-4; D ambiguous. The V gene lost 4 bases and the J gene lost 6 bases, with 16 bases spanning the gap. This CDR3 is built from 15 residues. CDR1 and CDR2 (germline): SGHDT, YYEEEE. Supplemented by reference TRBV5-6 and TRBJ1-4, the full variable domain reads DAGVTQSPTHLIKTRGQQVTLRCSPKSGHDTVSWYQQALGQGPQFIFQYYEEEERQRGNFPDRFSGHQFPNYSSELNVNALLLGDSALYLCASSNWPGIDEKLFFGSGTQLSVL.

Of note for this clone: The same CDR3 also results from other DNA sequences found in this sample. This chain connects TRBV7-2 to TRBJ2-7, with 7 positions matching TRBD1. The CDR3 contains 14 residues. The J segment lost 3 bases and the V segment lost 1 base, leaving 3 bases of the junction unmatched. Germline CDR1 and CDR2: SGHTA and FQGNSA. CDR3 sequence reads: CASSLEAGGYEQYF. CDR3 sequence (DNA): TGTGCCAGCAGCTTAGAGGCAGGGGGCTACGAGCAGTACTTC.

The chain uses TRBV15 and TRBJ2-7, with 9 bases that match TRBD2. CDR3 length equals 20 residues. The V gene's germline CDR1 is LNHNV and CDR2 YYDKDF (reference sequence). Trimming removed 0 bases from V and 1 base from J; junction bases left unmatched: 16. The CDR3 is CATSREVVRTSDRLSYEQYF. The CDR3 DNA reads as TGTGCCACCAGCAGAGAAGTAGTTAGGACTAGCGATCGACTATCCTACGAGCAGTACTTC.

The CDR3 reads CASSPRTSGRAGSNEQFF. The CDR3, as DNA: TGCGCCAGCAGCCCTCGGACTAGCGGGAGGGCTGGGAGCAATGAGCAGTTCTTC. The chain couples TRBV4-1 to TRBJ2-1, with 15 bases that match TRBD2. Germline CDR1 MGHRA, CDR2 YSYEKL. The CDR3 totals 18 residues. J was trimmed by 6 bases and V by 4 bases; bases with no gene match: 10.

V is TRBV5-6 and J is TRBJ1-5; D is uncertain. This CDR3 spans 14 amino acids. Germline V gene sequence: CDR1 SGHDT, CDR2 YYEEEE. V was clipped by 3 bases and J by 2 bases, with 9 bases between them. The CDR3 sequence is CASSSVGGNQPQHF. In DNA, the CDR3 is TGTGCCAGCAGCTCGGTTGGGGGCAATCAGCCCCAGCATTTT. Full variable domain (outside the CDR3, taken from reference TRBV5-6 and TRBJ1-5): DAGVTQSPTHLIKTRGQQVTLRCSPKSGHDTVSWYQQALGQGPQFIFQYYEEEERQRGNFPDRFSGHQFPNYSSELNVNALLLGDSALYLCASSSVGGNQPQHFGDGTRLSIL.

V gene TRBV5-4 combines with J gene TRBJ1-6; 10 bases map to TRBD1. The CDR3 has 15 amino acids. The V gene end was trimmed by 10 bases and the J gene end by 4 bases; junction bases not matched to a gene: 8. Germline CDR1 is SGHNT and CDR2 is YYREEE (reference sequence). The chain's CDR3 is CAVGTGAEYNSPLHF. CDR3 DNA sequence: TGTGCCGTTGGGACAGGGGCTGAGTATAATTCACCCCTCCACTTT.

Worth noting for this clone: Different DNA sequences within this sample yield the same CDR3. The chain employs TRBV2 and TRBJ1-5, with unresolved D. This CDR3 is 13 amino acids long. Germline V CDR1 and CDR2: SNHLY, FYNNEI. V was cut by 2 bases and J by 4 bases, with 6 bases left in between. CDR3 protein: CASSELLNQPQHF. DNA for the CDR3: TGTGCCAGCAGTGAACTTCTGAATCAGCCCCAGCATTTT. The full variable domain, with the rest looked up from reference TRBV2 and TRBJ1-5, is EPEVTQTPSHQVTQMGQEVILRCVPISNHLYFYWYRQILGQKVEFLVSFYNNEISEKSEIFDDQFSVERPDGSNFTLKIRSTKLEDSAMYFCASSELLNQPQHFGDGTRLSIL.

The chain couples TRBV9 to TRBJ2-7; 10 bases fit TRBD1. In germline, CDR1 is SGDLS, CDR2 YYNGEE. CDR3 length: 14 residues. The J segment lost 5 bases and the V segment lost 2 bases, leaving 4 bases of the junction unmatched. CDR3 region: CASSVAGTGDEQYF. CDR3 in DNA: TGTGCCAGCAGCGTTGCCGGGACAGGGGACGAGCAGTACTTC.

V gene TRBV9 combines with J gene TRBJ2-2, with D hard to call. Trimming stripped 4 bases from V and 8 bases from J, with 9 bases between. CDR1 SGDLS and CDR2 YYNGEE come from the germline V gene. CDR3 length equals 12 residues. DNA of the CDR3: TGTGCCAGCAGCCCCCCGCGAGGGGAGCTGTTTTTT. This gives the protein CASSPPRGELFF.